Listed here are 3 T cell receptor beta chains from one sample, sequenced in a study of chemoradiotherapy in HPV16-positive cancers. Profiling relied on immunoSEQ multiplex PCR, and the TCRdb table lists in-frame clones only, not all of them. The top ten hold approximately 2.6% of the sample, which has 9,500 to 15,000 clones, about 90% seen once. The sample here was taken from a patient who underwent chemoradiotherapy. These TCRs come from a human donor with HPV-associated anogenital cancer.

This sequence joins TRBV5-1 and TRBJ1-2; D gene ambiguous. Germline assignment: CDR1 SGHRS and CDR2 YFSETQ. The germline V and J ends were trimmed by 5 bases and 5 bases, with 7 bases remaining between them. This CDR3 has 11 residues. The CDR3 spells CASSKDYGYTF. CDR3 nucleotide sequence: TGCGCCAGCAGTAAAGATTATGGCTACACCTTC.

J is TRBJ1-6 and V is TRBV6-1, with D hard to call. This CDR3 spans 15 amino acids. V lost 6 bases to trimming and J lost 3 bases, with 12 bases between them. From germline, CDR1 is MNHNS and CDR2 SASEGT. CDR3 region: CASSLARVYNSPLHF. In DNA, the CDR3 is TGTGCCAGCAGCCTCGCAAGGGTCTATAATTCACCCCTCCACTTT.

V gene TRBV18 combines with J gene TRBJ2-1; D gene unclear. The CDR3 runs 11 residues. Per the germline V gene, CDR1 is KGHSH and CDR2 is LQKENI. V was cut by 3 bases and J by 10 bases, with 7 bases left in between. The CDR3 region has the DNA TGTGCCAGCTCACCTGACGGAGAGCAGTTCTTC. Amino acids: CASSPDGEQFF.